The next 5 T cell receptor beta chains were all read from a single sample in a study of Tregs in tolerant kidney transplant recipients (dated by TCRdb to about 2019). The library was generated by the immunoSEQ multiplex PCR assay. The table was pulled from immuneACCESS by TCRdb, which kept in-frame rearrangements only. Such tables lose some clones; where checked, under half of the loss comes from unresolved V genes, and the rest has no known cause. Recorded for this sample are about 240,000 clones; approximately 83% of them occurred a single time. About 0.58% of the sample belongs to the ten largest clones. Sample: CD4+ T cells from blood. These receptors were taken from a human donor in good health.

The chain is built from TRBV27 and TRBJ1-6; 9 bases align to TRBD1. This CDR3 comprises 16 residues. Trimming removed 3 bases from V and 7 bases from J; junction bases left unmatched: 7. Germline V gives CDR1 MNHEY, CDR2 SMNVEV (reference sequence). Written as DNA, the CDR3 is TGTGCCAGCAGTTTTCGACAGGGGGGTTTGAATTCACCCCTCCACTTT. Translating gives CASSFRQGGLNSPLHF.

The rearrangement joins TRBV5-1 to TRBJ2-1, with 7 nucleotides matching TRBD1. Germline values: CDR1 SGHRS, CDR2 YFSETQ. CDR3 length: 14 residues. The ends lost 4 bases at V and 3 bases at J; junction bases unmatched: 4. This CDR3 is CASSIQGNYNEQFF. The CDR3 bases are TGCGCCAGCAGCATACAGGGGAACTACAATGAGCAGTTCTTC.

On this clone: Within the sample, other DNA sequences also encode this same CDR3. The CDR3: CASSFLYEQYF. CDR3 nucleotides: TGTGCCAGCAGCTTCCTATACGAGCAGTACTTC. The chain carries TRBV5-4 and TRBJ2-7, with D unclear. The CDR3 is 11 amino acids. The germline CDR1 and CDR2 sequences are SGHNT and YYREEE (reference sequence). The V end lost 2 bases, the J end lost 4 bases, and 4 bases lay between the germline ends.

This CDR3 is CASSRLGAEAFF. As DNA, the CDR3 is TGTGCCAGTAGTAGGCTAGGCGCTGAAGCTTTCTTT. V usage is TRBV19 and J usage is TRBJ1-1; D ambiguous. CDR1 and CDR2 from the germline V gene are LNHDA and SQIVND (reference sequence). V lost 4 bases and J 6 bases, leaving 9 bases between the germline ends. The CDR3 has 12 residues.

The rearrangement uses TRBV5-4 and TRBJ1-2; 7 positions match TRBD1. CDR1 is SGHNT, CDR2 YYREEE, per germline (reference sequence). With 0 bases clipped from V and 6 bases from J, the junction kept 11 bases outside the gene matches. The CDR3 is 16 residues long. The CDR3 bases are TGTGCCAGCAGCTTGGCCAAAAGGGGGCTGGGAAATGGCTACACCTTC. It encodes CASSLAKRGLGNGYTF.